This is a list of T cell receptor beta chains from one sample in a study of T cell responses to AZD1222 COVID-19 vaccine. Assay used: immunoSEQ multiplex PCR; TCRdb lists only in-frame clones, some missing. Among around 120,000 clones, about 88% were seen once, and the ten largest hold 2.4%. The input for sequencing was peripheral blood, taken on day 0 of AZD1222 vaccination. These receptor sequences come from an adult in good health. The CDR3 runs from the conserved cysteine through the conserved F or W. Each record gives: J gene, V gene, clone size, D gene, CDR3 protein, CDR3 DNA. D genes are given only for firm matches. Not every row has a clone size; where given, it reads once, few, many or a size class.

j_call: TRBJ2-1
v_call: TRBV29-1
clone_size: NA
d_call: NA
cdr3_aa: CSVERRAGPHPEQFF
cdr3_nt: TGCAGCGTTGAACGCAGGGCGGGACCTCACCCAGAGCAGTTCTTC

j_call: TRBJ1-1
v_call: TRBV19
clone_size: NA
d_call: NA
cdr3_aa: CASRFRGGTEAFF
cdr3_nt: TGTGCCAGTAGGTTCAGAGGGGGCACTGAAGCTTTCTTT

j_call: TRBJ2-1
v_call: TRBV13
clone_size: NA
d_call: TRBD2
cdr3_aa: CASSLGLLAGNEQFF
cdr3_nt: TGTGCCAGCAGCTTAGGTCTCCTAGCGGGCAATGAGCAGTTCTTC

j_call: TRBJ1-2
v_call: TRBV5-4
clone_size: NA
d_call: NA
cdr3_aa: CASSLGSNYGYTF
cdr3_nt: TGTGCCAGCAGCTTGGGGTCTAACTATGGCTACACCTTC

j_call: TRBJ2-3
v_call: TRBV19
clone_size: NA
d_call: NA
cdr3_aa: CASSIGHPDTQYF
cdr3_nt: TGTGCCAGTAGTATAGGTCACCCGGATACGCAGTATTTT

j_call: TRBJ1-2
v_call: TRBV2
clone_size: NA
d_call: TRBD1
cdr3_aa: CAEQGGNYGYTF
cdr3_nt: TGTGCCGAGCAGGGGGGGAACTATGGCTACACCTTC

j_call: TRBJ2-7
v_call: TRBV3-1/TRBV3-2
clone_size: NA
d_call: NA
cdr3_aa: CASSPRPGKYF
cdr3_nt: TGTGCCAGCAGCCCCCGACCGGGAAAGTACTTC

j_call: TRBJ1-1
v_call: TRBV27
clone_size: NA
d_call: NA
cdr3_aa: CASAHAGANTEAFF
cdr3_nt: TGTGCCAGCGCCCACGCGGGGGCGAACACTGAAGCTTTCTTT

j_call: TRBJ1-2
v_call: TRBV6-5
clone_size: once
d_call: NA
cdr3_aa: CASSRTGGYGYTF
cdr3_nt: TGTGCCAGCAGTCGGACGGGGGGCTATGGCTACACCTTC

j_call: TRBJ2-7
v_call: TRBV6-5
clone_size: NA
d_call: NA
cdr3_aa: CATPGRGISYEQYF
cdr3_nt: TGTGCCACCCCGGGACGGGGCATCTCCTACGAGCAGTACTTC

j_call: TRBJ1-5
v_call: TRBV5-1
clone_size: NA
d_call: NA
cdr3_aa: CARGNQPQHF
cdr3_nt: TGCGCCCGCGGCAATCAGCCCCAGCATTTT

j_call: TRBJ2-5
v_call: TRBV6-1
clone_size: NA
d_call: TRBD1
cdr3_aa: CASSDRDRVRETQYF
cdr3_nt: TGTGCCAGCAGTGACCGGGACAGGGTACGGGAGACCCAGTACTTC

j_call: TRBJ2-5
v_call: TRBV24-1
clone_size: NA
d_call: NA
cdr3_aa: CATSDQLGTAETQYF
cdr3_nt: TGTGCCACCAGTGACCAACTCGGGACCGCGGAGACCCAGTACTTC

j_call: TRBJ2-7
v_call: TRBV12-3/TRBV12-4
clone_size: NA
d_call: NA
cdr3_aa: CASSYRNAYEQYF
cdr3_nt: TGTGCCAGCAGTTATAGGAACGCCTACGAGCAGTACTTC

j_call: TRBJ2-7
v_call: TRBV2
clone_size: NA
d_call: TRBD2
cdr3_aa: CASRSGTSGAYEQYF
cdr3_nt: TGTGCCAGCAGGTCTGGGACTAGCGGAGCATACGAGCAGTACTTC

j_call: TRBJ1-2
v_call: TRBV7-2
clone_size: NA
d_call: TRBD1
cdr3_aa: CASSVSGTALGYGYTF
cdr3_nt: TGTGCCAGCAGCGTAAGCGGGACAGCACTAGGCTATGGCTACACCTTC

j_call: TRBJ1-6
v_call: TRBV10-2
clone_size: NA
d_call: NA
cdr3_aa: CASSESGHLISPLHF
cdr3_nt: TGCGCCAGCAGTGAGTCGGGACATCTAATTTCACCCCTCCACTTT

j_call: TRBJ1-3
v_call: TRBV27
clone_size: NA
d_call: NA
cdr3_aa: CASSYIQGSNTIYF
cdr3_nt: TGTGCCAGCAGTTATATACAGGGCTCGAACACCATATATTTT

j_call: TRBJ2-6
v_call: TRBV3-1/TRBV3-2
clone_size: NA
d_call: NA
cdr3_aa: CASSHSSGANVLTF
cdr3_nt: TGTGCCAGCAGCCATAGCTCTGGGGCCAACGTCCTGACTTTC

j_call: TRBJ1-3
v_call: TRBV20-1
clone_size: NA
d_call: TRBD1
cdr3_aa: CSAGTGPIYF
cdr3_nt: TGCAGTGCTGGGACAGGGCCCATATATTTT

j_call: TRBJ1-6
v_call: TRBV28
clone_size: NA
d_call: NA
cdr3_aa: CASTGSRSSYNSPLHF
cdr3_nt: TGTGCCAGCACCGGCAGCCGGAGCTCCTATAATTCACCCCTCCACTTT

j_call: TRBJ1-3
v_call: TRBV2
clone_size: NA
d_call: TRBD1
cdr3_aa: CASSKGAGRNTIYF
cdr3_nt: TGTGCCAGCAGTAAGGGGGCCGGGAGAAACACCATATATTTT

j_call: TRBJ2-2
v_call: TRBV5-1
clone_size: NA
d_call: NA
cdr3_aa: CASSLVGGNTGELFF
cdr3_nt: TGCGCCAGCAGCTTGGTGGGCGGGAACACCGGGGAGCTGTTTTTT

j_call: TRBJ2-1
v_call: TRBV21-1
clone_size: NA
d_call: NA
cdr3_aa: CAPSKEDRVYNEQFF
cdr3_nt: TGTGCCCCCAGCAAAGAGGACAGGGTTTACAATGAGCAGTTCTTC

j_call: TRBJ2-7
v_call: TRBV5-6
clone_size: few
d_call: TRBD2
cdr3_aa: CASSLVSSGSPYEQYF
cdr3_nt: TGTGCCAGCAGCTTGGTTTCTAGCGGGAGCCCCTACGAGCAGTACTTC

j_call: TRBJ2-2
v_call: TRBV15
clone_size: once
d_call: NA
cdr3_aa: CATSRDRLGGTGELFF
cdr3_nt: TGTGCCACCAGCAGAGATCGATTGGGGGGCACCGGGGAGCTGTTTTTT

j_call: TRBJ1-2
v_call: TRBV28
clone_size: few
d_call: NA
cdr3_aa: CASRSSVLYGYTF
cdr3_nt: TGTGCCAGCAGATCCAGTGTTCTTTATGGCTACACCTTC

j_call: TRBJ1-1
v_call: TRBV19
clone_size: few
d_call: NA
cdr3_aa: CASKGRMNTEAFF
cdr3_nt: TGTGCCAGTAAGGGGCGGATGAACACTGAAGCTTTCTTT

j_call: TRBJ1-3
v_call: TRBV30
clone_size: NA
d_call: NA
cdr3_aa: CAWSVNRVGNTIYF
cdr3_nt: TGTGCCTGGAGTGTAAACAGGGTTGGAAACACCATATATTTT

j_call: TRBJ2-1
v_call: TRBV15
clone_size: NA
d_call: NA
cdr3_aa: CATSVGTGYNEQFF
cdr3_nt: TGTGCCACCAGCGTGGGAACTGGCTACAATGAGCAGTTCTTC

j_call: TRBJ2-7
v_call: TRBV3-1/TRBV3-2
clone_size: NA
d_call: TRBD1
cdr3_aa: CASSRSGTGGYEQYF
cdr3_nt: TGTGCCAGCAGCCGGTCCGGGACAGGGGGCTACGAGCAGTACTTC

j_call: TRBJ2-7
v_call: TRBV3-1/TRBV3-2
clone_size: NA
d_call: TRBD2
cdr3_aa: CASSQAPGGGYEQYF
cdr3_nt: TGTGCCAGCAGCCAAGCCCCGGGGGGGGGCTACGAGCAGTACTTC

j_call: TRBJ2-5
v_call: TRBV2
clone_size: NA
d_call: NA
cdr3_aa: CASIYRTVPGEAQYF
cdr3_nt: TGTGCCAGCATCTACCGGACAGTGCCCGGTGAGGCCCAGTACTTC

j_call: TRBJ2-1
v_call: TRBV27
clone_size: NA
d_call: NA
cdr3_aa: CASSTRGGFTYNEQFF
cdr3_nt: TGTGCCAGCAGTACCAGGGGGGGGTTTACCTACAATGAGCAGTTCTTC

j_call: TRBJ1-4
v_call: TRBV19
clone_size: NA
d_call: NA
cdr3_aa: CASSIGGTTNEKLFF
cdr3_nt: TGTGCCAGTAGTATTGGGGGCACAACTAATGAAAAACTGTTTTTT

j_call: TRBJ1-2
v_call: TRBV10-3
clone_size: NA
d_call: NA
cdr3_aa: CAISESEQYGYTF
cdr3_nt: TGTGCCATCAGTGAGTCGGAACAGTATGGCTACACCTTC

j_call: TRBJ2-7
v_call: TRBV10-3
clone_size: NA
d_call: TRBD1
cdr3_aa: CATQTGGEQYF
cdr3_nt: TGTGCCACCCAAACAGGGGGCGAGCAGTACTTC

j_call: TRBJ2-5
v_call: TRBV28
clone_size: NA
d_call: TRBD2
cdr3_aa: CASTPRKAGGPRGTQYF
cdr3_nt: TGTGCCAGCACCCCTCGTAAGGCGGGAGGGCCCAGAGGGACCCAGTACTTC

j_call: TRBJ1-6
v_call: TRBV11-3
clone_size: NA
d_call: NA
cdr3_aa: CASSLGGDGSPLHF
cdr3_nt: TGTGCCAGCAGCTTAGGAGGGGACGGCTCACCCCTCCACTTT

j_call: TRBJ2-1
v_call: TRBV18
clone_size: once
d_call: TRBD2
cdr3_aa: CASSRLAGEQFF
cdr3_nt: TGTGCCAGCTCTCGACTAGCGGGTGAGCAGTTCTTC

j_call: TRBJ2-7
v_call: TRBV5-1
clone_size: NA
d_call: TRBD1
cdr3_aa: CASSLASRTGIDEQYF
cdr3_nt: TGCGCCAGCAGCTTGGCGTCCCGGACAGGGATAGACGAGCAGTACTTC

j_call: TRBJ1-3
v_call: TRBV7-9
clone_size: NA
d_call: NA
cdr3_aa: CASSSPGRGNTIYF
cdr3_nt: TGTGCCAGCAGCTCCCCAGGGCGCGGAAACACCATATATTTT

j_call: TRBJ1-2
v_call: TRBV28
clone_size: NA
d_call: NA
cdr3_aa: CASSGPEPNYGYTF
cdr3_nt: TGTGCCAGCAGTGGGCCAGAGCCTAACTATGGCTACACCTTC

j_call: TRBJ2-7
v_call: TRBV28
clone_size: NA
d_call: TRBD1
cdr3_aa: CASRTGGAETYEQYF
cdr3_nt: TGTGCCAGCAGGACAGGGGGCGCGGAAACCTACGAGCAGTACTTC

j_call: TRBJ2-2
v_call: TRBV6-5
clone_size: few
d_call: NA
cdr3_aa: CASSPAWGLTGELFF
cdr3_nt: TGTGCCAGCAGTCCTGCCTGGGGCTTAACCGGGGAGCTGTTTTTT

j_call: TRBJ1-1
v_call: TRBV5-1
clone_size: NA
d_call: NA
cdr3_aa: CASSREGGNTEAFF
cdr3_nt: TGCGCCAGCAGCCGGGAGGGAGGGAACACTGAAGCTTTCTTT

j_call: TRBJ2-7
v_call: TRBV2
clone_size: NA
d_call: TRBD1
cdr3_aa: CASRRTGGVYEQYF
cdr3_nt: TGTGCCAGCAGGAGGACAGGGGGCGTTTACGAGCAGTACTTC

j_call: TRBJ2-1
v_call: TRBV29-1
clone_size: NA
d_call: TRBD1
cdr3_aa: CSAVPGQVNNEQFF
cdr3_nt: TGCAGCGCCGTCCCGGGACAGGTAAACAATGAGCAGTTCTTC

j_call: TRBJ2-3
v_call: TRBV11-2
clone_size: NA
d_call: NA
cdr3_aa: CASSPPGASTDTQYF
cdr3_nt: TGTGCCAGCAGCCCCCCGGGGGCGAGCACAGATACGCAGTATTTT

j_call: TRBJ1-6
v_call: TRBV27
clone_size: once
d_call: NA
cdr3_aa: CASSSHWASSYNSPLHF
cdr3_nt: TGTGCCAGCAGTTCCCACTGGGCAAGCTCCTATAATTCACCCCTCCACTTT

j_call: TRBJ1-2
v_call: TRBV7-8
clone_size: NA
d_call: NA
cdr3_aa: CASSLGDSAYYGYTF
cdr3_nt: TGTGCCAGCAGCTTAGGAGACAGCGCCTACTATGGCTACACCTTC